This entry concerns a single T cell receptor (beta chain). This sample includes further DNA sequences coding for the same CDR3. The sample originates from a study of blood T cell repertoires in COVID-19. Only in-frame clones appear in the TCRdb table, and some are missing; sequencing was by immunoSEQ multiplex PCR. This repertoire shows some 160,000 clones, 88% found once; its top ten account for about 6.3%. CDR1 and CDR2 (germline): MNHEY, SMNVEV (reference sequence). The CDR3 totals 13 residues. Trimming cost V 6 bases and J 4 bases; bases outside gene matches: 5. The source material was PBMCs or T cells enriched from blood (not recorded which). V is TRBV27 and J is TRBJ1-2; 7 bases match TRBD1. This sequence was found in a woman aged 45-65 years who had recovered from COVID-19. In DNA form, the CDR3 reads TGTGCCAGCAGCTACCGGGACAGCTATGGCTACACCTTC. Residues: CASSYRDSYGYTF.